A selection of T cell receptor beta chains follows, all from one sample in a study of immune evolution from preneoplasia to lung adenocarcinoma. TCRdb's table, derived via immunoSEQ multiplex PCR, lists solely in-frame clones and lacks some. The sample comprises thousands of clones, about 82% of which are singletons, and about a fifth rests with the top ten. Sequenced: FFPE adjacent normal lung tissue. The receptors come from a donor older than 65 with lung adenocarcinoma. The CDR3 runs from the conserved cysteine through the conserved F or W. The D gene is left open where the match is weak.

TRBV27	TRBJ2-2	TRBD2	CASRARLAEAETGELFF
TRBV25-1	TRBJ2-2	-	CASRELGHGELFF
TRBV10-3	TRBJ2-7	-	CAISESGFLSYEQYF
TRBV9	TRBJ2-3	-	CASSVWGSSTDTQYF
TRBV29-1	TRBJ1-3	TRBD1	CSVAGTGASGARNTIYF
TRBV7-9	TRBJ2-3	TRBD2	CASSPWTSEASTDTQYF
TRBV6-1	TRBJ1-3	-	CASSLLTGSGNTIYF
TRBV7-3	TRBJ2-1	-	CASASSPSSYNEQFF
TRBV6-6	TRBJ1-1	-	CASRSTGQTQGAEAFF
TRBV28	TRBJ2-1	TRBD2	CASSSELAGDGQFF
TRBV6-4	TRBJ2-1	TRBD2	CASSEGLAGDNEQFF
TRBV11-1	TRBJ1-1	-	CASSLVTPSASGLTEAFF
TRBV5-1	TRBJ2-7	TRBD1	CASSLWGQNYEQYF
TRBV10-3	TRBJ2-7	-	CAIRLDVNYEQYF
TRBV28	TRBJ2-3	-	CASSKTGLTDTQYF
TRBV29-1	TRBJ1-1	-	CSVERPGGEAFF
TRBV29-1	TRBJ2-2	TRBD1	CSVNRGSVGELFF
TRBV19	TRBJ1-5	-	CASSIETGLGQPQHF
TRBV27	TRBJ2-6	-	CASLDSGANVLTF
TRBV30	TRBJ2-5	-	CAWSVWGVETQYF
TRBV19	TRBJ2-7	TRBD2	CASSSAGGQQYF
TRBV29-1	TRBJ1-1	-	CSVVQGLGTEAFF
TRBV28	TRBJ2-1	-	CASSLFGGSYNEQFF
TRBV5-6	TRBJ1-1	-	CASSLGPRGNTEAFF
TRBV4-1	TRBJ1-5	TRBD1	CASSQDNWQGGQPQHF
TRBV7-8	TRBJ2-1	-	CASSLAGGGGEQFF
TRBV20-1	TRBJ2-7	-	CSARQGIEQYF
TRBV30	TRBJ1-2	-	CAWNIDSVYGYTF
TRBV5-8	TRBJ2-7	-	CASSLDGARGSYEQYF
TRBV7-6	TRBJ2-7	-	CASSLRVASEQYF
TRBV7-3	TRBJ2-1	-	CASSPAPSSYNEQFF
TRBV2	TRBJ1-1	TRBD1	CASSRTGGRAFF
TRBV18	TRBJ1-1	-	CASSPTRAGTEAFF
TRBV29-1	TRBJ1-5	-	CSVEDPDGNQPQHF
TRBV7-9	TRBJ2-1	-	CASSPDHGEDNEQFF
TRBV27	TRBJ1-5	-	CASSPLNQPQHF
TRBV27	TRBJ2-4	TRBD1	CASSPGQGNFLAKNIQYF
TRBV6-4	TRBJ2-1	TRBD2	CASSLTSGSSYNEQFF
TRBV6-6	TRBJ1-5	-	CASGVVNQPQHF
TRBV28	TRBJ2-3	TRBD1	CASRPGTGTRDTQYF
TRBV30	TRBJ1-2	TRBD1	CARQGVGGYTF
TRBV7-6	TRBJ1-5	-	CASSLNPDGPQHF
TRBV5-1	TRBJ2-7	-	CASSPRAPNSNYEQYF